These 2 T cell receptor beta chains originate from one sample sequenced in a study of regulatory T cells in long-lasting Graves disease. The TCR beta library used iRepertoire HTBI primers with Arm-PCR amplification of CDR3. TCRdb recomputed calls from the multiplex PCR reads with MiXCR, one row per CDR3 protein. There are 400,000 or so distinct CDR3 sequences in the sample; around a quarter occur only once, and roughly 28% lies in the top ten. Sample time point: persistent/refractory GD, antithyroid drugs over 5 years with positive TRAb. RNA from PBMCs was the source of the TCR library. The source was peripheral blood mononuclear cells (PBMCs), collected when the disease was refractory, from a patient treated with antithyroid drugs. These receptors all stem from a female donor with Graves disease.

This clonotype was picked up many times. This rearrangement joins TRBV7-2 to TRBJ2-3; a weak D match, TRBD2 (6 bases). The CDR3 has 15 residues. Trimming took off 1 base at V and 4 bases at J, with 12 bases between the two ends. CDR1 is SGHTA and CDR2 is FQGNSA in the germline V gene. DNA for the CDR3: TGTGCCAGCAGCTTAGACGGAGGGCCCGCAGATACGCAGTATTTT. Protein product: CASSLDGGPADTQYF.

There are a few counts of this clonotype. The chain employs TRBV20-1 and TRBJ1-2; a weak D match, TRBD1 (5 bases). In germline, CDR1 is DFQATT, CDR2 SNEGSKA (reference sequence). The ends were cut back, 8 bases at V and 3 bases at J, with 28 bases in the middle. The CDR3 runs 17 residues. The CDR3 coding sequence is TGCAGTTCGAGGAGGCCCCGTGCCAGGGAGGTGGACTATGGCTACACCTTC. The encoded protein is CSSRRPRAREVDYGYTF.